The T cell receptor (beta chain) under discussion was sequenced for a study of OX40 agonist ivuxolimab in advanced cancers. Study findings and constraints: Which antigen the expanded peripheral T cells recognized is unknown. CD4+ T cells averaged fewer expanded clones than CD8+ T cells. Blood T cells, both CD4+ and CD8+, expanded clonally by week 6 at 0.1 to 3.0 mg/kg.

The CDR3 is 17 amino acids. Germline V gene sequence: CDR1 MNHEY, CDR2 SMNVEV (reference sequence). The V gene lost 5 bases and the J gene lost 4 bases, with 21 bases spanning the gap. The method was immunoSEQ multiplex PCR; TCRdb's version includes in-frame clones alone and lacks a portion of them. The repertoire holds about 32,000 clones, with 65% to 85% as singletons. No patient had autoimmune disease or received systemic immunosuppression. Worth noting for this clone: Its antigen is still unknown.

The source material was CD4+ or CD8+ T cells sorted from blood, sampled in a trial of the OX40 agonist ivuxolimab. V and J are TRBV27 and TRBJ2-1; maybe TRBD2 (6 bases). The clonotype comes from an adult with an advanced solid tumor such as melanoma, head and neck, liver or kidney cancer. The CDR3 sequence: CASSLMGPTGVYNEQFF. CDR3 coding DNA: TGTGCCAGCAGTCTCATGGGACCCACGGGGGTATACAATGAGCAGTTCTTC.